The T cell receptor beta chain described here comes from a study of vaccination and CD4 T cells after COVID-19. This clonotype appeared a few times. Its antigen is currently unknown. Germline loops: CDR1 DFQATT, CDR2 SNEGSKA (reference sequence). V was shortened by 1 base and J by 7 bases, with 11 bases between the two germline ends. There are 13 residues in the CDR3. Treatment in this sample: roughly 10-day PBMC culture with coronavirus spike peptide pools or control peptides (ViraFEST assay). Sequencing of cultured CD4+ T cell DNA used the Oncomine TCR Beta short-read assay. MiXCR, applied by TCRdb to the PCR reads, yields one record per CDR3 protein. The sample carries around 5,300 distinct CDR3 sequences, about 32% recorded once.

This clonotype originated in a human donor who had recovered from COVID-19. The chain joins TRBV20-1 to TRBJ2-1; weak D call: TRBD2 (6 bases). Sample: CD4+ T cells from blood, cultured in vitro, taken after SARS-CoV-2 vaccination. CDR3 sequence: CSARVFAGNEQFF. CDR3 coding DNA: TGCAGTGCTAGAGTTTTCGCGGGGAATGAGCAGTTCTTC.